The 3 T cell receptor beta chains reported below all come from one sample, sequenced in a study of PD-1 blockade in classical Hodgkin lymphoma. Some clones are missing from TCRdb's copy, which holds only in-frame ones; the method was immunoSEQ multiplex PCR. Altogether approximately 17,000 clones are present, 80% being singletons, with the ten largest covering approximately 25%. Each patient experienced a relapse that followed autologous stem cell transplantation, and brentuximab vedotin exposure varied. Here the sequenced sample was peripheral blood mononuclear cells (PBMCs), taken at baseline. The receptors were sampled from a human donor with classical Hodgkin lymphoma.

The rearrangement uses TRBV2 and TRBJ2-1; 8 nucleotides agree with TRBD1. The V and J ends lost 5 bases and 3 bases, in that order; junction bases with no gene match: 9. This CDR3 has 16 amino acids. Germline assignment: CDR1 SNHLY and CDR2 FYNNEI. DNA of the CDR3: TGTGCCAGCAGTTTTATAACAGGGGGAGACTACAATGAGCAGTTCTTC. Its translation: CASSFITGGDYNEQFF.

DNA of the CDR3: TGTGCCAGCAGTTCGGGGACAGGGGCGGACACAAGTTCAGATACGCAGTATTTT. It codes for CASSSGTGADTSSDTQYF. The rearrangement joins TRBV28 to TRBJ2-3; 10 bases map to TRBD1. Trimming took 4 bases from V and 4 from J; bases not matched to a gene: 14. Germline V CDR1 and CDR2: MDHEN, SYDVKM. The CDR3 has 18 residues.

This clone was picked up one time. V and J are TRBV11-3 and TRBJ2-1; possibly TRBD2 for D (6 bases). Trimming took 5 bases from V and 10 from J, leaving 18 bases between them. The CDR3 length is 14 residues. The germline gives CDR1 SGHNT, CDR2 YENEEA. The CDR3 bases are TGTGCCAGCAGCGTCAGCGGGCGCTTAGAGGAGCAGTTCTTC. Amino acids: CASSVSGRLEEQFF.